The clone carrying this T cell receptor beta chain was found many times. Here immunoSEQ multiplex PCR was the method, and the copy in TCRdb shows in-frame clones only, minus some. The table includes about 46,000 clones, approximately 86% detected once. V was shortened by 3 bases and J by 8 bases, with 16 bases between the two germline ends. Germline V lookup: CDR1 LNHDA, CDR2 SQIVND (reference sequence). This CDR3 comprises 14 residues. This sample was taken from a study of blood T cell repertoires in COVID-19. Across the study: T cells, B-cell-depleted T cells, or PBMCs supplied cDNA or gDNA.

The receptor was isolated from a man aged 60 to 75 with acute or convalescent COVID-19. The rearrangement joins TRBV19 to TRBJ1-2; D gene unclear. Sequencing input: peripheral blood. Here the CDR3 DNA reads TGTGCCAGTAGTATGGCCCTGACCGGAGGCGGCTACACCTTC. Amino acids: CASSMALTGGGYTF.